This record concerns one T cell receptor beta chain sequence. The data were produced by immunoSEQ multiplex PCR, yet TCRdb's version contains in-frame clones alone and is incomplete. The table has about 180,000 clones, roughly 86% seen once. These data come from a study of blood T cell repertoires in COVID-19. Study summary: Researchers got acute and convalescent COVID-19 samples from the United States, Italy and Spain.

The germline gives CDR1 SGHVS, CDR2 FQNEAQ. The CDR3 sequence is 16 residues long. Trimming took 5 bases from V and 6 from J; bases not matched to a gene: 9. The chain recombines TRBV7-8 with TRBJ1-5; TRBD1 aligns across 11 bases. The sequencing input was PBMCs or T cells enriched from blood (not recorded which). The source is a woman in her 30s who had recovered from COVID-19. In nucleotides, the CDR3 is TGTGCCAGCAGCCTATACGGGACAGGGGGAAGTCAGCCCCAGCATTTT. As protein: CASSLYGTGGSQPQHF.